The present T cell receptor (beta chain) was sequenced within a study of patients and donors after allogeneic stem cell transplantation. V was pared by 3 bases and J by 5 bases, with 14 bases between. CDR3 length: 15 residues. This clonotype was recorded many times. TCRdb analysed the RT-PCR reads with MiXCR anew, one entry per CDR3 protein. The data show some 960,000 distinct CDR3 sequences, roughly 18% seen once. The chain employs TRBV12-3 or TRBV12-4 and TRBJ2-1, with D perhaps TRBD2 (7 bases). What was sequenced was blood, either unsorted or a sorted T cell fraction (not recorded which). The receptor comes from a human donor who was either an allogeneic HSCT recipient or a stem cell or donor lymphocyte infusion donor (not recorded which). It is not recorded whose cells these are; they may come from a transplant donor. This CDR3 reads CASSLGGGSNNEQFF. CDR3 nucleotide sequence: TGTGCCAGCAGTTTGGGGGGGGGCAGTAACAATGAGCAGTTCTTC.